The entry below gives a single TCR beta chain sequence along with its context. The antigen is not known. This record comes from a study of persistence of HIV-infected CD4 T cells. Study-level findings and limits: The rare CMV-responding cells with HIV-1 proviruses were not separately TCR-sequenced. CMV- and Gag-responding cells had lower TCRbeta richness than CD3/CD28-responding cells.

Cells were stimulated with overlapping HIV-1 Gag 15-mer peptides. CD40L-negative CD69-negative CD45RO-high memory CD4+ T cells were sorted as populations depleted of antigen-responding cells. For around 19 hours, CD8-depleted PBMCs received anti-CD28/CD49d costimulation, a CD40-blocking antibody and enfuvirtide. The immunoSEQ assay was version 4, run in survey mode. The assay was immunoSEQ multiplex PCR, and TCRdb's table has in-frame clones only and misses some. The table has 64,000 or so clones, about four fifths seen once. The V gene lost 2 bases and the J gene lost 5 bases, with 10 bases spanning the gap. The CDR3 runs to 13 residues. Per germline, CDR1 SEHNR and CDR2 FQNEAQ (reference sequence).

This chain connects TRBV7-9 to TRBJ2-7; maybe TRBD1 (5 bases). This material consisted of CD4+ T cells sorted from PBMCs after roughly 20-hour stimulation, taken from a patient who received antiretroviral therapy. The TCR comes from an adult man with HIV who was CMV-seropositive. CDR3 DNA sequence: TGTGCCAGCAGCTTAAGACAGAAGGACGAGCAGTACTTC. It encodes CASSLRQKDEQYF.